This T cell receptor (beta chain) emerged from a study of cytomegalovirus exposure and HLA in healthy donors. Notes on the study in general: A later analysis linked some 17,000 TCR beta sequences to HLA alleles at 0.05 false discovery rate.

This PCR relied on a set of 60 Vbeta primers and 13 Jbeta primers. Some clones are missing from TCRdb's copy, which holds only in-frame ones; the method was immunoSEQ multiplex PCR. This sample has approximately 140,000 clones, with roughly 82% found just once. As concerns this clone: Its matching antigen is unknown.

This CDR3 has 17 amino acids. Germline V gives CDR1 SGHRS, CDR2 YFSETQ. The TCR originated in a man aged 45-65 years in good health and CMV-seronegative. The source material was PBMCs. The gene calls are TRBV5-1 and TRBJ2-5; tentatively, D is TRBD1 (6 bases). The DNA end is a closer match to TRBJ2-7, so the J assignment may be wrong. CDR3: CASSFTTGAGASYEQYF. In nucleotides, the CDR3 is TGCGCCAGCAGCTTCACCACAGGCGCAGGGGCCTCCTACGAGCAGTACTTC.